The 25 T cell receptor beta chains below were found in one sample sequenced in a study of T cell responses to AZD1222 COVID-19 vaccine. This table comes from immunoSEQ multiplex PCR, and its TCRdb copy is limited to in-frame clones, with some not included. The sample includes about 66,000 clones, 75% to 95% of them seen just once. Sequenced here: peripheral blood, sampled 28 days after the second dose of the MenACWY control vaccine. Receptor source: an adult who received the MenACWY meningococcal vaccine as a control.

This clone occurred once. The chain carries TRBV6-5 and TRBJ1-5; D uncertain. The germline V gene encodes CDR1 MNHEY and CDR2 SVGAGI. The CDR3 contains 13 residues. Trimming shortened V by 7 bases and J by 4 bases, and 11 bases separated the two germline ends. Here the CDR3 reads CASMSTGNQPQHF. In nucleotides, the CDR3 is TGTGCCAGCATGTCGACTGGTAATCAGCCCCAGCATTTT.

The V gene is TRBV5-1, the J gene TRBJ1-1, with D perhaps matching TRBD1 (6 bases). This CDR3 contains 13 residues. Germline CDR1 and CDR2: SGHRS and YFSETQ. The V end was cut by 4 bases, the J end by 2 bases, with 9 bases between. The CDR3 sequence is CASSQQGNTEAFF. CDR3 sequence (DNA): TGCGCCAGCAGCCAACAGGGTAACACTGAAGCTTTCTTT. Full variable domain (rest looked up from reference TRBV5-1 and TRBJ1-1): KAGVTQTPRYLIKTRGQQVTLSCSPISGHRSVSWYQQTPGQGLQFLFEYFSETQRNKGNFPGRFSGRQFSNSRSEMNVSTLELGDSALYLCASSQQGNTEAFFGQGTRLTVV.

The chain has TRBV7-2 and TRBJ1-4; D gene unclear. The V gene lost 1 base and the J gene lost 7 bases, with 13 bases spanning the gap. Germline loops: CDR1 SGHTA, CDR2 FQGNSA. CDR3 length equals 15 residues. CDR3 sequence: CASSLGLRGGEKLFF. The CDR3 region has the DNA TGTGCCAGCAGCTTAGGACTCAGAGGTGGTGAAAAACTGTTTTTT.

V is TRBV6-6 and J is TRBJ2-3; 9 bases are a match to TRBD2. The trim removed 6 bases at V and 1 base at J, leaving 5 bases unmatched. The germline CDR1 and CDR2 sequences are MNHNY and SVGAGI (reference sequence). The CDR3 runs to 15 residues. The CDR3 DNA sequence: TGTGCCAGCAGAAATAGCGGGAGTGGCACAGATACGCAGTATTTT. Its translation: CASRNSGSGTDTQYF.

J is TRBJ1-5 and V is TRBV2, with D perhaps matching TRBD1 (5 bases). The V gene's germline CDR1 is SNHLY and CDR2 FYNNEI. This CDR3 contains 14 residues. Trimming took 6 bases from V and 1 from J, leaving 10 bases between them. The CDR3 region has the DNA TGTGCCAGCAGAGGGGCGGTAAGCAATCAGCCCCAGCATTTT. Translation: CASRGAVSNQPQHF.

Written as DNA, the CDR3 is TGTGCCACCAGCAGGCCGGGGGGCACAGATACGCAGTATTTT. Translating it yields CATSRPGGTDTQYF. The chain uses TRBV15 and TRBJ2-3; weak D call: TRBD2 (6 bases). V was shortened by 3 bases and J by 1 base, with 8 bases between the two germline ends. This CDR3 contains 14 residues. CDR1 is LNHNV and CDR2 is YYDKDF in the germline V gene (reference sequence).

J is TRBJ1-1 and V is TRBV11-3; unclear D gene. Per germline, CDR1 SGHNT and CDR2 YENEEA. Trimming stripped 2 bases from V and 8 bases from J, with 9 bases between. This CDR3 region has 12 residues. In DNA form, the CDR3 reads TGTGCCAGCAGCTTATCTAGTGGGGAAGCTTTCTTT. The encoded protein is CASSLSSGEAFF. Together with reference TRBV11-3 and TRBJ1-1, the CDR3 gives the full variable domain: EAGVVQSPRYKIIEKKQPVAFWCNPISGHNTLYWYLQNLGQGPELLIRYENEEAVDDSQLPKDRFSAERLKGVDSTLKIQPAELGDSAVYLCASSLSSGEAFFGQGTRLTVV.

The chain has TRBV19 and TRBJ2-7, with 7 bases lining up with TRBD2. The CDR3 has 14 amino acids. V was pared by 4 bases and J by 3 bases, with 6 bases of the junction left unmatched. Germline CDR1 LNHDA, CDR2 SQIVND (reference sequence). CDR3 sequence: CASSTKRDNYEQYF. The CDR3 DNA follows: TGTGCCAGTAGTACCAAGCGGGATAACTACGAGCAGTACTTC. Drawing the rest from reference TRBV19 and TRBJ2-7, the complete variable domain is DGGITQSPKYLFRKEGQNVTLSCEQNLNHDAMYWYRQDPGQGLRLIYYSQIVNDFQKGDIAEGYSVSREKKESFPLTVTSAQKNPTAFYLCASSTKRDNYEQYFGPGTRLTVT.

V and J are TRBV28 and TRBJ2-3, with TRBD1 matching over 10 bases. CDR3 length equals 16 residues. Per the germline V gene, CDR1 is MDHEN and CDR2 is SYDVKM. V lost 4 bases and J lost 5; bases outside the gene matches: 9. Written as DNA, the CDR3 is TGTGCCAGCAGTTCCCCGACAGGGGGCGAGAGAGATACGCAGTATTTT. Its translation is CASSSPTGGERDTQYF.

The chain recombines TRBV19 with TRBJ2-1; D gene unclear. Germline V gene lookup returns CDR1 LNHDA and CDR2 SQIVND (reference sequence). The CDR3 is 12 amino acids. V lost 1 base and J 7 bases, leaving 5 bases between the germline ends. CDR3 in DNA: TGTGCCAGTAGTATAGTTAGTAATGAGCAGTTCTTC. Encoded protein: CASSIVSNEQFF. The variable domain in full, completed from reference TRBV19 and TRBJ2-1, reads DGGITQSPKYLFRKEGQNVTLSCEQNLNHDAMYWYRQDPGQGLRLIYYSQIVNDFQKGDIAEGYSVSREKKESFPLTVTSAQKNPTAFYLCASSIVSNEQFFGPGTRLTVL.

CDR3 coding DNA: TGTGCCAGCAGTTTATCCGGGGGGATCTACAATGAGCAGTTCTTC. This encodes CASSLSGGIYNEQFF. V and J are TRBV27 and TRBJ2-1; 7 bases align to TRBD2. V shed 0 bases, J shed 3 bases, and the junction held 2 bases outside the gene matches. Per germline, CDR1 MNHEY and CDR2 SMNVEV (reference sequence). The CDR3 runs 15 residues.

The chain joins TRBV2 to TRBJ2-1, with TRBD2 identical over 8 bases. The CDR3 spans 15 residues. The germline V gene encodes CDR1 SNHLY and CDR2 FYNNEI. Trimming cost V 1 base and J 8 bases; bases outside gene matches: 7. The CDR3 loop is CASSEDGTSNDEQFF. The DNA for the CDR3 is TGTGCCAGCAGTGAAGATGGGACTAGTAACGATGAGCAGTTCTTC. Full variable domain (missing parts from reference TRBV2 and TRBJ2-1): EPEVTQTPSHQVTQMGQEVILRCVPISNHLYFYWYRQILGQKVEFLVSFYNNEISEKSEIFDDQFSVERPDGSNFTLKIRSTKLEDSAMYFCASSEDGTSNDEQFFGPGTRLTVL.

The J gene is TRBJ2-7, the V gene TRBV4-1, with 10 bases identical to TRBD2. The CDR3 has 16 residues. The junction had 11 bases not matched to a gene; V was cut back by 4 bases and J by 5 bases. The germline gives CDR1 MGHRA, CDR2 YSYEKL. DNA of the CDR3: TGCGCCAGCAGCCCATCCCTAGGGACTAGCGAGAACGAGCAGTACTTC. It encodes CASSPSLGTSENEQYF.

The chain is built from TRBV27 and TRBJ2-3; TRBD2 aligns across 7 bases. Trimming took 0 bases from V and 0 from J; bases not matched to a gene: 6. The germline gives CDR1 MNHEY, CDR2 SMNVEV (reference sequence). The CDR3 loop spans 17 amino acids. The CDR3, as DNA: TGTGCCAGCAGTTTATCGGGGGGGACGGTTAGCACAGATACGCAGTATTTT. It translates to CASSLSGGTVSTDTQYF.

The chain links TRBV27 to TRBJ1-1; 9 bases match TRBD1. Per the germline V gene, CDR1 is MNHEY and CDR2 is SMNVEV (reference sequence). CDR3 length: 14 amino acids. Trimming at V came to 2 bases and at J to 5 bases, leaving 3 bases not matched to a gene. Written as DNA, the CDR3 is TGTGCCAGCAGTTTAGGACAGGGGTGGACTGAAGCTTTCTTT. It codes for CASSLGQGWTEAFF.

The V gene is TRBV6-5, the J gene TRBJ1-3, with 8 bases that match TRBD1. The J segment lost 4 bases and the V segment lost 7 bases, leaving 9 bases of the junction unmatched. This CDR3 has 15 amino acids. CDR1 is MNHEY, CDR2 SVGAGI, per germline. CDR3 sequence reads: CASNLGQGGGNTIYF. The DNA for the CDR3 is TGTGCCAGCAATCTAGGACAGGGAGGAGGAAACACCATATATTTT.

This rearrangement joins TRBV6-5 to TRBJ1-1; D might be TRBD1 (6 bases). From germline, CDR1 is MNHEY and CDR2 SVGAGI. This CDR3 is 14 amino acids long. The germline V and J ends were trimmed by 5 bases and 7 bases, with 17 bases remaining between them. The CDR3 loop reads CASSLDRIGLEAFF. As DNA, the CDR3 is TGTGCCAGCAGTCTAGACAGGATTGGCCTTGAAGCTTTCTTT.

This clone was seen just once. The chain links TRBV20-1 to TRBJ1-1; D is possibly TRBD1 (6 bases). The germline V gene has CDR1 DFQATT and CDR2 SNEGSKA (reference sequence). V was cut by 2 bases and J by 9 bases, with 10 bases left in between. This CDR3 spans 11 amino acids. The CDR3 nucleotides read TGCAGTGCTAGATTGCAGGGGAAAGCTTTCTTT. Translation: CSARLQGKAFF.

The V gene is TRBV4-2, the J gene TRBJ2-1; D remains ambiguous. The CDR3 loop spans 17 amino acids. V lost 4 bases to trimming and J lost 5 bases, with 21 bases between them. The germline CDR1 and CDR2 sequences are LGHNA and YNFKEQ. Here the CDR3 DNA reads TGTGCCAGCAGCCCACTTGTTTCAGCTGAGGTCAACAATGAGCAGTTCTTC. Translation: CASSPLVSAEVNNEQFF.

The rearrangement joins TRBV4-1 to TRBJ2-1; 8 bases are shared with TRBD2. Trimming took 8 bases from V and 4 from J; bases not matched to a gene: 10. This CDR3 is 15 amino acids long. Looked up from germline, CDR1 is MGHRA and CDR2 is YSYEKL. In nucleotides, the CDR3 is TGCGCCAGCGGGTCGCTAGCGGGCCCGTACAATGAGCAGTTCTTC. It translates to CASGSLAGPYNEQFF.

This chain uses TRBV5-4 with TRBJ2-3, with D unclear. Germline V gene lookup returns CDR1 SGHNT and CDR2 YYREEE (reference sequence). The V and J ends lost 0 bases and 0 bases respectively, with 8 bases between them. The CDR3 covers 15 residues. In nucleotides, the CDR3 is TGTGCCAGCAGCTTGGGTGGACCTAGCACAGATACGCAGTATTTT. Translation gives CASSLGGPSTDTQYF.

The chain links TRBV7-6 to TRBJ2-2, with D possibly being TRBD2 (6 bases). The CDR3 spans 15 residues. V was pared by 6 bases and J by 5 bases, with 16 bases between. The germline V gene has CDR1 SGHVS and CDR2 FNYEAQ. The CDR3 loop reads CASSFNPSGTGELFF. The CDR3 nucleotides are TGTGCCAGCAGTTTTAACCCCAGCGGGACCGGGGAGCTGTTTTTT.

The chain uses TRBV7-8 and TRBJ2-7; possibly TRBD1 or TRBD2 for D (6 bases each). Germline lookup yields CDR1 SGHVS and CDR2 FQNEAQ. With 6 bases removed from V and 3 bases from J, the gap between germline ends came to 12 bases. The CDR3 covers 13 residues. The chain's CDR3 is CASRHEGGYEQYF. The DNA for the CDR3 is TGTGCCAGCAGGCATGAGGGGGGCTACGAGCAGTACTTC.

The V gene is TRBV4-1, the J gene TRBJ2-5, with a possible D match to TRBD1 (5 bases). The CDR3 runs to 15 residues. Germline CDR1 MGHRA, CDR2 YSYEKL. Trimming removed 1 base at V and 2 bases at J, with 11 bases between. Here the CDR3 reads CASSQADNRQETQYF. The CDR3 DNA sequence: TGCGCCAGCAGCCAAGCCGATAACAGGCAAGAGACCCAGTACTTC.

This rearrangement joins TRBV3-1 (or the pseudogene TRBV3-2) to TRBJ2-5; D uncertain. V lost 0 bases, J lost 5 bases, and 7 bases lay in between. Germline assignment: CDR1 LGHDT and CDR2 YNNKEL (reference sequence). This CDR3 contains 13 residues. CDR3 coding DNA: TGTGCCAGCAGCCAAGATCTGGGGGAGACCCAGTACTTC. Protein: CASSQDLGETQYF.